Following are 32 T cell receptor beta chains from one sample sequenced in a study of T cells in Graves' hyperthyroidism and ophthalmopathy. Amplified regions were TCR beta CDR3 sequences from RNA transcripts. Primed by the HTBI set, a first-round RT-PCR was run on the TCR CDR3. TCRdb processed the multiplex PCR reads anew with MiXCR; each CDR3 protein has one entry. The data show under 450,000 distinct CDR3 sequences, with less than 15% seen just once and less than 25% held by the top ten. What was sequenced was blood. The receptor source for this set is a man aged 25 to 45 with Graves' hyperthyroidism that later progressed to Graves' ophthalmopathy.

There are many counts of this clonotype. The V call is TRBV28, the J call TRBJ1-2; 7 positions match TRBD1. The CDR3 has 13 amino acids. Germline lookup yields CDR1 MDHEN and CDR2 SYDVKM. Trimming cost V 7 bases and J 8 bases; bases outside gene matches: 10. CDR3 residues: CASTGRGLYGYTF. CDR3 DNA: TGTGCCAGCACGGGTAGGGGGCTCTACGGCTACACCTTC.

This sequence joins TRBV19 and TRBJ1-4, with D possibly matching TRBD1 (6 bases). V lost 2 bases and J 7 bases, leaving 14 bases between the germline ends. In germline, CDR1 is LNHDA, CDR2 SQIVND (reference sequence). The CDR3 sequence is 15 residues long. CDR3 nucleotide sequence: TGTGCCAGTAGTATATTCCGCAGGGGAACTGAAAAACTGTTTTTT. Translating gives CASSIFRRGTEKLFF.

This clonotype was seen only a few times. This rearrangement joins TRBV5-1 to TRBJ2-1, with 8 bases matching TRBD1. This CDR3 has 15 residues. J was trimmed by 8 bases and V by 0 bases; bases with no gene match: 7. Germline-derived CDR1 and CDR2 are SGHRS and YFSETQ. CDR3 DNA: TGCGCCAGCAGCTTGGCTGGACAGGGATTGGATGAGCAGTTCTTC. Translating it yields CASSLAGQGLDEQFF.

In its sample, this clonotype was seen many times. This sequence joins TRBV5-6 and TRBJ2-3; 8 bases map to TRBD1. The CDR3 covers 17 residues. From germline, CDR1 is SGHDT and CDR2 YYEEEE. The V gene end was trimmed by 4 bases and the J gene end by 2 bases; junction bases not matched to a gene: 12. CDR3 protein: CASSVAWAGGYTDTQYF. For the CDR3, the DNA is TGTGCCAGCAGCGTAGCCTGGGCAGGGGGCTACACAGATACGCAGTATTTT.

This clonotype was seen many times. The V and J genes are TRBV12-3 or TRBV12-4 and TRBJ1-1; a weak D match, TRBD1 (6 bases). The CDR3 loop spans 15 amino acids. Trimming shortened V by 0 bases and J by 1 base, and 9 bases separated the two germline ends. The CDR3 sequence is CASSLAGHRNTEAFF. As DNA, the CDR3 is TGTGCCAGCAGTTTAGCGGGACACCGGAACACTGAAGCTTTCTTT.

This clonotype has at least ten counts. The J gene is TRBJ1-2, the V gene TRBV14; 10 positions agree with TRBD1. Trimming at V came to 5 bases and at J to 7 bases, leaving 4 bases not matched to a gene. Germline assignment: CDR1 SGHDN and CDR2 FVKESK. CDR3 length: 13 residues. This CDR3 is CASSWDRGGGYTF. CDR3 nucleotides: TGTGCCAGCAGCTGGGACAGGGGAGGTGGCTACACCTTC. The variable domain in full, with the rest retrieved from reference TRBV14 and TRBJ1-2, is EAGVTQFPSHSVIEKGQTVTLRCDPISGHDNLYWYRRVMGKEIKFLLHFVKESKQDESGMPNNRFLAERTGGTYSTLKVQPAELEDSGVYFCASSWDRGGGYTFGSGTRLTVV.

CDR3 loop: CSSHPNTEAFF. The CDR3 DNA sequence: TGCAGTTCCCACCCGAACACTGAAGCTTTCTTT. The gene calls are TRBV20-1 and TRBJ1-1; D is uncertain. Germline V lookup: CDR1 DFQATT, CDR2 SNEGSKA (reference sequence). This CDR3 is built from 11 residues. Trimming stripped 8 bases from V and 1 base from J, with 8 bases between.

The sample holds many counts of this clonotype. The rearrangement links TRBV6-1 to TRBJ1-2; D unclear. The CDR3 runs 15 residues. Germline CDR1 and CDR2: MNHNS and SASEGT. V lost 2 bases and J 2 bases, leaving 12 bases between the germline ends. The CDR3 DNA follows: TGTGCCAGCAGTGAAAACCCTACGCCCAACTATGGCTACACCTTC. Its translation is CASSENPTPNYGYTF.

The rearrangement links TRBV4-1 to TRBJ1-5; 7 bases line up with TRBD1. Germline V gene sequence: CDR1 MGHRA, CDR2 YSYEKL. This CDR3 is 17 amino acids long. The ends lost 2 bases at V and 7 bases at J; junction bases unmatched: 14. CDR3 region: CASSQRRGTGVEQPQHF. CDR3 nucleotide sequence: TGCGCCAGCAGCCAAAGGAGGGGAACAGGGGTCGAGCAGCCCCAGCATTTT.

The V gene is TRBV3-1, the J gene TRBJ1-2; possible D gene TRBD1, 6 bases. Looked up from germline, CDR1 is LGHDT and CDR2 is YNNKEL (reference sequence). V was shortened by 4 bases and J by 5 bases, with 17 bases between the two germline ends. The CDR3 has 15 residues. CDR3 bases: TGTGCCAGCAGCCCGCAGCGGGGGGGCGAGTATGGCTACACCTTC. Residues: CASSPQRGGEYGYTF. The full variable domain, its missing parts supplied by reference TRBV3-1 and TRBJ1-2, is DTAVSQTPKYLVTQMGNDKSIKCEQNLGHDTMYWYKQDSKKFLKIMFSYNNKELIINETVPNRFSPKSPDKAHLNLHINSLELGDSAVYFCASSPQRGGEYGYTFGSGTRLTVV.

The rearrangement joins TRBV5-1 to TRBJ2-3; 7 bases match TRBD1. After removal of 0 bases from V and 5 bases from J, the junction contained 3 bases not matched to a gene. Germline CDR1 and CDR2: SGHRS and YFSETQ. The CDR3 sequence is 14 residues long. CDR3 nucleotide sequence: TGCGCCAGCAGCTTGGAACAGGGGAGAGATACGCAGTATTTT. This sequence encodes CASSLEQGRDTQYF.

CDR3 DNA sequence: TGTGCCAGCAGCTTGGAGTTACAGGGGAACACTGAAGCTTTCTTT. Its protein is CASSLELQGNTEAFF. The rearrangement links TRBV5-4 to TRBJ1-1, with D tentatively TRBD1 (6 bases). CDR1 is SGHNT, CDR2 YYREEE, per germline (reference sequence). V was clipped by 0 bases and J by 1 base, with 10 bases between them. The CDR3 runs 15 residues.

At least ten counts were recorded for this clonotype. The chain couples TRBV20-1 to TRBJ1-2; 8 bases fit TRBD1. Germline V lookup: CDR1 DFQATT, CDR2 SNEGSKA (reference sequence). The trim removed 0 bases at V and 4 bases at J, leaving 7 bases unmatched. CDR3 length equals 15 residues. Written as DNA, the CDR3 is TGCAGTGCTAGAGAGGGCAGGGGGCGCTTCTATGGCTACACCTTC. It is translated as CSAREGRGRFYGYTF.

This clonotype was observed at least ten times. The CDR3 DNA sequence: TGTGCCAGCAGCTCGAGGGGGTCCTACGAGCAGTACTTC. Translating it yields CASSSRGSYEQYF. This rearrangement joins TRBV9 to TRBJ2-7, with a tentative D call TRBD1 (6 bases). The V and J ends lost 4 bases and 1 base respectively, with 9 bases between them. The CDR3 has 13 residues. Looked up from germline, CDR1 is SGDLS and CDR2 is YYNGEE.

The DNA of the CDR3 is TGTGCCTGCTGCAGAACCGGGACAGCAAATTCACCCCTCCACTTT. Its translation is CACCRTGTANSPLHF. The chain employs TRBV28 and TRBJ1-6; 7 bases agree with TRBD1. V lost 11 bases and J lost 7; bases outside the gene matches: 14. Germline CDR1 is MDHEN and CDR2 is SYDVKM. The CDR3 consists of 15 residues. The whole variable domain, remainder taken from reference TRBV28 and TRBJ1-6, is DVKVTQSSRYLVKRTGEKVFLECVQDMDHENMFWYRQDPGLGLRLIYFSYDVKMKEKGDIPEGYSVSREKKERFSLILESASTNQTSMYLCACCRTGTANSPLHFGNGTRLTVT.

This clonotype was seen many times. The J gene is TRBJ2-3, the V gene TRBV27, with 10 bases lining up with TRBD1. Trimming at V came to 2 bases and at J to 3 bases, leaving 5 bases not matched to a gene. The CDR3 contains 16 residues. Per the germline V gene, CDR1 is MNHEY and CDR2 is SMNVEV (reference sequence). The DNA of the CDR3 is TGTGCCAGCAGTTTACGTCGGACAGGGGGGACAGATACGCAGTATTTT. This sequence encodes CASSLRRTGGTDTQYF.

CDR3 sequence (DNA): TGTGCCAGCACTATCGGTGCTGGAAACACCATATATTTT. It is translated as CASTIGAGNTIYF. V is TRBV6-1 and J is TRBJ1-3; unclear D gene. The CDR3 loop spans 13 amino acids. Trimming stripped 7 bases from V and 2 bases from J, with 9 bases between. CDR1 and CDR2 from the germline V gene are MNHNS and SASEGT.

The chain combines TRBV30 with TRBJ2-5; the match to TRBD2 covers 7 bases. CDR1 and CDR2 (germline): GTSNPN, SVGIG (reference sequence). V lost 2 bases, J lost 4 bases, and 10 bases stayed unmatched. The CDR3 has 15 amino acids. CDR3 sequence: CAWSLLAGEGETQYF. As DNA, the CDR3 is TGTGCCTGGAGTCTGCTGGCGGGGGAAGGAGAGACCCAGTACTTC.

This clonotype has at least ten counts. The chain uses TRBV7-2 and TRBJ1-2; TRBD1 agrees at 11 bases. Germline CDR1 SGHTA, CDR2 FQGNSA. This CDR3 has 14 amino acids. The V segment lost 5 bases and the J segment 8 bases; nucleotides outside the gene matches: 7. CDR3 loop: CASSRGQGVVGYTF. The CDR3 region has the DNA TGTGCCAGCAGCCGGGGACAGGGGGTTGTAGGCTACACCTTC.

This clonotype has more than one count but fewer than ten. This rearrangement joins TRBV19 to TRBJ1-1, with 7 bases identical to TRBD1. The V and J ends lost 3 bases and 1 base, in that order; junction bases with no gene match: 2. The CDR3 contains 14 residues. Germline-derived CDR1 and CDR2 are LNHDA and SQIVND (reference sequence). The CDR3 loop is CASSMGQQNTEAFF. CDR3 in DNA: TGTGCCAGTAGTATGGGACAGCAGAACACTGAAGCTTTCTTT.

This clonotype was seen repeatedly, ten times or more. V usage is TRBV7-8 and J usage is TRBJ1-5, with TRBD1 matching 8 bases. The CDR3 contains 16 residues. The V segment lost 0 bases and the J segment 3 bases; nucleotides outside the gene matches: 4. Germline V CDR1 and CDR2: SGHVS, FQNEAQ. The CDR3 here is CASSLAAGGLNQPQHF. The CDR3 DNA reads TGTGCCAGCAGCTTAGCGGCAGGGGGCCTCAATCAGCCCCAGCATTTT.

This clonotype was seen only a few times. The chain links TRBV5-8 to TRBJ2-3, with 11 nucleotides matching TRBD2. With 4 bases clipped from V and 11 bases from J, the junction kept 9 bases outside the gene matches. This CDR3 region has 14 residues. Germline-derived CDR1 and CDR2 are SGHTS and YDEGEE. CDR3 sequence (DNA): TGTGCCAGCAGCACCCAGACTAGCGGGGAACTGCAGTATTTT. Protein sequence: CASSTQTSGELQYF.

The gene calls are TRBV20-1 and TRBJ1-6; a weak D match, TRBD1 (5 bases). Trimming left V 6 bases short and J 8 bases short, with 14 bases between. In germline, CDR1 is DFQATT, CDR2 SNEGSKA (reference sequence). The CDR3 sequence is 13 residues long. CDR3 sequence (DNA): TGCAGTGCCAGGACGGGGCAGGATTCACCCCTCCACTTT. Translation: CSARTGQDSPLHF.

This clonotype has a count of ten or more. The chain uses TRBV7-9 and TRBJ2-5, with 8 bases lining up with TRBD1. This CDR3 region has 15 residues. The V and J ends lost 2 bases and 4 bases, in that order; junction bases with no gene match: 6. Germline CDR1 SEHNR, CDR2 FQNEAQ (reference sequence). Here the CDR3 reads CASSLRDRRGETQYF. The CDR3 DNA follows: TGTGCCAGCAGCTTACGGGACAGGAGGGGAGAGACCCAGTACTTC.

This clonotype was observed many times. The J gene is TRBJ1-2, the V gene TRBV15; no firm D call. V lost 0 bases and J lost 2, with 10 bases in between. The germline V gene has CDR1 LNHNV and CDR2 YYDKDF (reference sequence). The CDR3 has 15 amino acids. In DNA form, the CDR3 reads TGTGCCACCAGCAGAGATAAGAATTTCAACTATGGCTACACCTTC. It specifies CATSRDKNFNYGYTF.

This clonotype showed up many times. The rearrangement joins TRBV6-2 or TRBV6-3 to TRBJ2-1, with D uncertain. Trimming stripped 4 bases from V and 9 bases from J, with 13 bases between. Germline CDR1 reads MNHEY; CDR2 reads SVGEGT. This CDR3 spans 13 amino acids. CDR3 residues: CASSLSGGREQFF. The CDR3 DNA reads as TGTGCCAGCAGTTTATCAGGCGGTCGTGAGCAGTTCTTC.

A few counts support this clonotype. V is TRBV7-9 and J is TRBJ2-7; 8 bases map to TRBD1. CDR3 length: 16 amino acids. J gave up 4 bases and V 0 bases, and 8 bases lay outside the gene matches. CDR1 SEHNR and CDR2 FQNEAQ come from the germline V gene (reference sequence). Here the CDR3 reads CASSLADRGKLYEQYF. The DNA for the CDR3 is TGTGCCAGCAGCTTAGCCGACAGGGGAAAGTTATACGAGCAGTACTTC.

This chain links TRBV6-2 or TRBV6-3 with TRBJ1-3, with D possibly TRBD1 on 5 matching bases. V was cut by 5 bases and J by 0 bases, with 11 bases left in between. The CDR3 is made up of 15 amino acids. Germline CDR1 is MNHEY and CDR2 is SVGEGT. CDR3 sequence (DNA): TGTGCCAGCAGTCTAGGGGCGGTCTCTGGAAACACCATATATTTT. Translation gives CASSLGAVSGNTIYF.

This clonotype was recorded many times. The chain uses TRBV6-1 and TRBJ2-3; 10 bases are a match to TRBD1. The CDR3 sequence is 15 residues long. In germline, CDR1 is MNHNS, CDR2 SASEGT. After removal of 4 bases from V and 2 bases from J, the junction contained 3 bases not matched to a gene. Written as DNA, the CDR3 is TGTGCCAGCAGTGCCGGGACAGGGGACACAGATACGCAGTATTTT. As protein: CASSAGTGDTDTQYF.

This sequence joins TRBV19 and TRBJ1-1, with TRBD1 matching over 8 bases. Germline trimming cut 1 base from V and 4 bases from J; bases unmatched to any gene: 5. Germline loops: CDR1 LNHDA, CDR2 SQIVND (reference sequence). CDR3 length: 15 residues. The CDR3 loop reads CASSIAGQGSTEAFF. CDR3 DNA: TGTGCCAGTAGTATAGCCGGACAGGGCAGCACTGAAGCTTTCTTT.

The rearrangement links TRBV15 to TRBJ1-1; D unresolved. Germline CDR1 and CDR2: LNHNV and YYDKDF (reference sequence). The CDR3 has 13 amino acids. V lost 0 bases to trimming and J lost 6 bases, with 8 bases between them. CDR3 protein: CATSREASSEAFF. The CDR3 DNA reads as TGTGCCACCAGCAGAGAGGCCAGTTCTGAAGCTTTCTTT.

This clonotype has a count of ten or more. The V gene is TRBV30, the J gene TRBJ2-6; perhaps TRBD1 as D (6 bases). Germline-derived CDR1 and CDR2 are GTSNPN and SVGIG (reference sequence). The ends were cut back, 0 bases at V and 0 bases at J, with 12 bases in the middle. CDR3 length: 17 amino acids. DNA for the CDR3: TGTGCCTGGAGTGTGCGTCAGGGGCTCTCTGGGGCCAACGTCCTGACTTTC. This codes for CAWSVRQGLSGANVLTF.